Below, 4 T cell receptor beta chains from the same sample are listed, as sequenced in a study of T cells in Graves' hyperthyroidism and ophthalmopathy. TCR beta CDR3 region amplification was performed from RNA transcripts. Using the HTBI primer set, a first-round RT-PCR was run on the TCR CDR3. TCRdb re-derived calls from the multiplex PCR reads in MiXCR, one entry per CDR3 protein. The sample records about 590,000 distinct CDR3 sequences, about 15% being singletons. Specimen: blood. The receptor set was obtained from a woman under 40 with Graves' hyperthyroidism.

This clonotype was observed many times. V gene TRBV5-1 combines with J gene TRBJ2-1; D is perhaps TRBD2 (6 bases). Germline V CDR1 and CDR2: SGHRS, YFSETQ. Between the trimmed V and J ends, which lost 0 bases and 2 bases, there was a span of 15 bases. The CDR3 totals 17 residues. The CDR3 DNA reads TGCGCCAGCAGCTTGGCCGCGTCTAGCGAGACCTACAATGAGCAGTTCTTC. This translates into CASSLAASSETYNEQFF. The full variable domain, rest sourced from reference TRBV5-1 and TRBJ2-1, is KAGVTQTPRYLIKTRGQQVTLSCSPISGHRSVSWYQQTPGQGLQFLFEYFSETQRNKGNFPGRFSGRQFSNSRSEMNVSTLELGDSALYLCASSLAASSETYNEQFFGPGTRLTVL.

This clonotype was seen many times. The V call is TRBV7-8, the J call TRBJ2-2; TRBD2 is a possible D gene (6 bases). The germline V gene encodes CDR1 SGHVS and CDR2 FQNEAQ. The CDR3 is 14 amino acids. V shed 1 base and J shed 7 bases, with 10 bases lying between them. In DNA form, the CDR3 reads TGTGCCAGCAGCTTAGGCGGGATAGGCGGGGAGCTGTTTTTT. Residues: CASSLGGIGGELFF. Based on the CDR3 plus reference TRBV7-8 and TRBJ2-2, the full variable domain is GAGVSQSPRYKVAKRGQDVALRCDPISGHVSLFWYQQALGQGPEFLTYFQNEAQLDKSGLPSDRFFAERPEGSVSTLKIQRTQQEDSAVYLCASSLGGIGGELFFGEGSRLTVL.

V and J are TRBV11-2 and TRBJ1-4; the match to TRBD1 covers 10 bases. Trimming cost V 8 bases and J 4 bases; bases outside gene matches: 1. This CDR3 is built from 13 residues. CDR1 is SGHAT and CDR2 is FQNNGV in the germline V gene. Here the CDR3 reads CASRTGGNEKLFF. The CDR3 DNA reads as TGTGCCAGCCGGACAGGGGGTAATGAAAAACTGTTTTTT. Looking up the rest from reference TRBV11-2 and TRBJ1-4 gives the full variable domain: EAGVAQSPRYKIIEKRQSVAFWCNPISGHATLYWYQQILGQGPKLLIQFQNNGVVDDSQLPKDRFSAERLKGVDSTLKIQPAKLEDSAVYLCASRTGGNEKLFFGSGTQLSVL.

The table lists this clonotype with a count of one. The gene calls are TRBV3-1 and TRBJ1-2; D is undetermined. The CDR3 has 11 residues. Per germline, CDR1 LGHDT and CDR2 YNNKEL (reference sequence). V lost 10 bases to trimming and J lost 8 bases, with 14 bases between them. CDR3 DNA sequence: TGTGCCACCGGCCCGGAAGGAGGCTACACCTTC. Encoded protein: CATGPEGGYTF.